The 13 T cell receptor beta chains presented below share a single source sample, sequenced in a study of long-term antiretroviral therapy in people with HIV. Running of the v3.0 immunoSEQ assay took place at survey level. TCRdb's copy holds only in-frame clones and misses some; the assay was immunoSEQ multiplex PCR. Of 25,000 to 35,000 clones listed, about 88% are singletons. The sample consisted of unsorted PBMCs, taken around 5 years before starting antiretroviral therapy. Receptors were obtained from a man aged 45 to 65 with HIV.

The CDR3 coding sequence is TGTGCCAGCAGTTTATCTGCGACAGTTACGAACACTGAAGCTTTCTTT. Encoded protein: CASSLSATVTNTEAFF. The genes are TRBV27 and TRBJ1-1; the D gene is possibly TRBD1 (5 bases). In germline, CDR1 is MNHEY, CDR2 SMNVEV (reference sequence). Trimming shortened V by 0 bases and J by 1 base, and 12 bases separated the two germline ends. The CDR3 contains 16 residues.

In this sample, this clone turned up once. The rearrangement joins TRBV27 to TRBJ2-2, with TRBD2 matching 11 bases. V was pared by 6 bases and J by 2 bases, with 11 bases of the junction left unmatched. The CDR3 loop spans 18 amino acids. Germline V gene lookup returns CDR1 MNHEY and CDR2 SMNVEV (reference sequence). As DNA, the CDR3 is TGTGCCAGCAGCACCGATTGGCTAGCGGGGGGAAACACCGGGGAGCTGTTTTTT. It yields the protein CASSTDWLAGGNTGELFF.

CDR3 protein: CASSGRDRGHSPLHF. CDR3 nucleotides: TGTGCCAGCAGTGGACGGGACAGGGGACATTCACCCCTCCACTTT. The chain employs TRBV28 and TRBJ1-6; 10 bases are shared with TRBD1. CDR3 size: 15 residues. Germline V gene sequence: CDR1 MDHEN, CDR2 SYDVKM. V lost 5 bases, J lost 8 bases, and 6 bases stayed unmatched.

The V and J genes are TRBV18 and TRBJ1-1, with TRBD1 matching 8 bases. This CDR3 region has 13 residues. The V gene end was trimmed by 4 bases and the J gene end by 8 bases; junction bases not matched to a gene: 6. Germline V CDR1 and CDR2: KGHSH, LQKENI. The CDR3 loop is CASSLQTGEEAFF. The CDR3 DNA reads as TGTGCCAGCTCACTCCAGACAGGGGAGGAAGCTTTCTTT.

The V gene is TRBV25-1, the J gene TRBJ2-7; a possible D gene is TRBD1 (5 bases). V was shortened by 3 bases and J by 7 bases, with 13 bases between the two germline ends. There are 13 residues in the CDR3. Germline CDR1 reads MGHDK; CDR2 reads SYGVNS. The DNA of the CDR3 is TGTGCCAGCAGTGAGTGGACAAAGGGGGAGCAGTACTTC. It encodes CASSEWTKGEQYF.

The chain employs TRBV7-3 and TRBJ2-7, with 9 bases aligning to TRBD1. With V trimmed by 3 bases and J by 6 bases, 3 bases remained unmatched. The CDR3 covers 13 residues. The germline gives CDR1 SGHTA, CDR2 FQGTGA. Here the CDR3 reads CASSFGQGSEQYF. For the CDR3, the DNA is TGTGCCAGCAGCTTTGGACAGGGGTCCGAGCAGTACTTC.

This sequence joins TRBV29-1 and TRBJ2-2; the match to TRBD1 covers 10 bases. The CDR3 has 11 amino acids. In germline, CDR1 is SQVTM, CDR2 ANQGSEA. After removal of 7 bases from V and 7 bases from J, the junction contained 0 bases not matched to a gene. The CDR3 here is CSGDRGGELFF. Here the CDR3 DNA reads TGCAGCGGGGACAGGGGCGGGGAGCTGTTTTTT.

V gene TRBV27 combines with J gene TRBJ1-1; 7 nucleotides agree with TRBD1. V gave up 4 bases and J gave up 8 bases; unmatched junction bases: 10. Germline V gene sequence: CDR1 MNHEY, CDR2 SMNVEV (reference sequence). CDR3 length: 14 residues. The CDR3: CASSSDRVRLEAFF. CDR3 DNA: TGTGCCAGCAGTTCCGACAGGGTGCGGCTCGAAGCTTTCTTT.

The V gene is TRBV27, the J gene TRBJ1-1; D is uncertain. CDR3 length equals 14 residues. Trimming took off 3 bases at V and 0 bases at J, with 8 bases between the two ends. Germline V lookup: CDR1 MNHEY, CDR2 SMNVEV (reference sequence). The CDR3 reads CASSLAVMNTEAFF. The DNA of the CDR3 is TGTGCCAGCAGTTTGGCAGTTATGAACACTGAAGCTTTCTTT.

The chain couples TRBV5-1 to TRBJ2-4; possible D gene TRBD1, 6 bases. V lost 0 bases to trimming and J lost 7 bases, with 11 bases between them. The CDR3 totals 14 residues. The germline V gene encodes CDR1 SGHRS and CDR2 YFSETQ. CDR3 DNA: TGCGCCAGCAGCTTGGATACAGGGAACAACATTCAGTACTTC. Its translation: CASSLDTGNNIQYF.

This clone was detected only a few times. The V gene is TRBV4-1, the J gene TRBJ1-5; maybe TRBD1 (6 bases). CDR1 and CDR2 from the germline V gene are MGHRA and YSYEKL. Trimming removed 2 bases at V and 5 bases at J, with 10 bases between. This CDR3 region has 14 residues. The CDR3 DNA reads TGCGCCAGCAGCCAAAGGGACACTGATCAGCCCCAGCATTTT. Translating gives CASSQRDTDQPQHF.

The genes are TRBV9 and TRBJ2-1, with TRBD1 as a possible D gene (5 bases). The germline V gene has CDR1 SGDLS and CDR2 YYNGEE. The CDR3 sequence is 14 residues long. Trimming left V 4 bases short and J 3 bases short, with 11 bases between. The CDR3 is CASSFTDSYNEQFF. The CDR3, as DNA: TGTGCCAGCAGCTTCACAGACAGCTACAATGAGCAGTTCTTC.

V gene TRBV5-1 combines with J gene TRBJ2-5; perhaps TRBD2 as D (5 bases). The V gene lost 4 bases and the J gene lost 2 bases, with 12 bases spanning the gap. The CDR3 is 14 amino acids. CDR1 is SGHRS, CDR2 YFSETQ, per germline. CDR3 DNA sequence: TGCGCCAGCAGCGGAAACGGGGTACAAGAGACCCAGTACTTC. Its protein is CASSGNGVQETQYF.